This TCR beta chain was documented in a study of cytomegalovirus exposure and HLA in healthy donors. Study in general: An analysis done earlier identified some 120 million unique TCR beta sequences from approximately 180 million T cells. Genetic ancestry analysis placed 81% of the 400 or so donors that were genotyped in the Caucasian-associated cluster.

CDR1 is MNHNY, CDR2 SVGAGI, per germline (reference sequence). There are 14 residues in the CDR3. V was cut by 2 bases and J by 6 bases, with 14 bases left in between. PCR used 60 Vbeta primers and 13 Jbeta primers. Libraries were prepared by immunoSEQ multiplex PCR; TCRdb keeps only in-frame clonotypes and omits some of them. There are some 110,000 clones in the sample, with over 0.8% held by the top ten. The sequencing sample was made of PBMCs. The V call is TRBV6-6, the J call TRBJ2-7, with a weak D call TRBD2 (6 bases). This TCR was recovered from a young man in good health and CMV-seronegative. In nucleotides, the CDR3 is TGTGCCAGCAGTTACGGAGGGACGGACGCCGAGCAGTACTTC. Its protein product is CASSYGGTDAEQYF.